Below, one TCR beta chain is given with its context. The sample is drawn from a study of tumor-infiltrating lymphocytes in primary liver carcinoma. Across the study: Through surgical resection, the patients' primary liver carcinoma was treated. Subjects consisted of male and female patients aged 30 to 69 years. The study obtained roughly 3.5 to 7.5 million productive TCRbeta reads per sample, similar across tissue types.

The researchers produced TCR beta cDNA from around 0.5 ug total RNA with a constant-region primer. Employing slightly modified ARM-PCR, three nested multiplex PCR rounds were run, and these gave rise to the TCR beta libraries. In the first two PCR rounds, TRBV1-TRBV30 forward primers were paired with a C-beta reverse primer, and each round lasted about 9 cycles. TCRdb recomputed calls from the multiplex PCR reads with MiXCR, one row per CDR3 protein. The data hold fewer than 400,000 distinct CDR3 sequences, with approximately 58% observed a single time. Trimming cost V 0 bases and J 1 base, with 10 bases left between them. The CDR3 consists of 16 residues. Germline V gives CDR1 LGHNA, CDR2 YSLEER. Researchers drew blood RNA from unsorted whole blood and extracted germline DNA as well.

Sequencing used peripheral blood. This clonotype originated in a woman aged 25 to 39 with primary liver carcinoma and hepatitis B virus infection. The chain couples TRBV4-3 to TRBJ1-3, with D maybe TRBD1 (5 bases). CDR3 loop: CASSQDIGGSGNTIYF. The CDR3 coding sequence is TGCGCCAGCAGCCAAGACATCGGGGGGTCTGGAAACACCATATATTTT.